This T cell receptor (beta chain) was identified in a study of stem cell transplantation in POMP-related autoinflammatory disease. V lost 2 bases, J lost 8 bases, and 17 bases lay in between. Germline values: CDR1 MDHEN, CDR2 SYDVKM. CDR3 size: 15 residues. This clone came up once. Clones were read by immunoSEQ multiplex PCR, and TCRdb kept only the in-frame ones, dropping some. The sample records roughly 32,000 clones, 88% being singletons. The material sequenced was CD4+ T cells from PBMCs, taken before stem cell transplantation. This receptor was identified in a human donor with POMP-related autoinflammation and immune dysregulation (PRAID). The rearrangement joins TRBV28 to TRBJ2-3; the D gene is possibly TRBD1 (6 bases). The CDR3 spells CASSLRAGALGTQYF. CDR3 nucleotide sequence: TGTGCCAGCAGTTTACGGGCAGGGGCCCTCGGTACGCAGTATTTT.